This is a list of T cell receptor beta chains from one sample in a study of cytomegalovirus exposure and HLA in healthy donors. Libraries were prepared by immunoSEQ multiplex PCR; TCRdb keeps only in-frame clonotypes and omits some of them. Altogether 100,000 to 150,000 clones are present, just under 80% being singletons, with the ten largest covering around 2%. Sample: PBMCs. These receptors came from a woman aged 40 to 55 in good health and CMV-seronegative. CDR3s include the opening cysteine and the closing phenylalanine or tryptophan. The D gene is left open where the match is weak. Expanded clones are given a class, and other clones once, few, many or no size at all.

j_call d_call v_call clone_size cdr3_aa cdr3_nt
TRBJ2-7 TRBD1 TRBV7-9 once CASSLGQGANYEQYF TGTGCCAGCAGCTTGGGACAGGGGGCCAACTACGAGCAGTACTTC
TRBJ2-7 TRBD1 TRBV19 - CASTQTGSTYEQYF TGTGCCAGTACCCAGACAGGGTCGACCTACGAGCAGTACTTC
TRBJ2-7 TRBD2 TRBV14 - CASSPSGLAGYEQYF TGTGCCAGCAGCCCATCGGGACTAGCGGGCTACGAGCAGTACTTC
TRBJ1-1 TRBD1 TRBV9 few CASSVTSGQGSLNTEAFF TGTGCCAGCAGCGTCACCTCCGGACAGGGGAGTTTGAACACTGAAGCTTTCTTT
TRBJ2-7 TRBD2 TRBV9 once CASSPGLAGFYEQYF TGTGCCAGCAGCCCGGGACTAGCGGGCTTCTACGAGCAGTACTTC
TRBJ2-1 - TRBV5-4 - CASSFKAGDDDYNEQFF TGTGCCAGCAGCTTCAAAGCAGGGGATGACGACTACAATGAGCAGTTCTTC
TRBJ2-7 TRBD2 TRBV7-7 - CASSLRLAGPYERYF TGTGCCAGCAGCTTACGACTAGCGGGACCCTACGAGCGGTACTTC
TRBJ1-2 TRBD1 TRBV7-3 - CASSLSGQGAGYTF TGTGCCAGCAGCTTATCGGGACAGGGGGCGGGCTACACCTTC
TRBJ1-1 TRBD1 TRBV6-1 - CASSGQGDTEAFF TGTGCCAGCAGTGGACAGGGTGACACTGAAGCTTTCTTT
TRBJ1-4 - TRBV19 once CASRVRANNEKLFF TGTGCCAGTAGGGTGAGGGCAAATAATGAAAAACTGTTTTTT
TRBJ2-7 TRBD2 TRBV5-4 few CASSLSRGVYEQYF TGTGCCAGCAGCTTAAGCCGGGGGGTCTACGAGCAGTACTTC
TRBJ2-7 TRBD2 TRBV11-2 - CASSLGGGGGRYEQYF TGTGCCAGCAGCTTAGGGGGCGGGGGGGGTCGGTACGAGCAGTACTTC
TRBJ2-3 TRBD1 TRBV18 once CASSLGTGPTDTQYF TGTGCCAGCTCACTAGGGACAGGGCCCACAGATACGCAGTATTTT
TRBJ2-5 - TRBV6-1 - CASTMAGGATQYF TGTGCCAGCACGATGGCCGGCGGGGCGACCCAGTACTTC
TRBJ2-7 - TRBV5-1 once CASSRDTSYEQYF TGCGCCAGCAGCCGGGACACCTCCTACGAGCAGTACTTC
TRBJ2-3 TRBD1 TRBV28 - CASSPSGTGTDTQYF TGTGCCAGCAGCCCTTCCGGGACAGGGACAGATACGCAGTATTTT
TRBJ1-1 - TRBV10-2 - CASSRETGHEAFF TGCGCCAGCAGTCGAGAGACAGGTCATGAAGCTTTCTTT
TRBJ1-2 - TRBV19 once CASSPDSYGYTF TGTGCCAGTAGCCCGGACAGCTATGGCTACACCTTC
TRBJ2-5 TRBD2 TRBV6-5 - CASSSGLAGFETQYF TGTGCCAGCAGTTCGGGACTAGCGGGGTTTGAGACCCAGTACTTC
TRBJ2-7 TRBD2 TRBV5-1 - CASSVGTSGLYEQYF TGCGCCAGCAGCGTCGGGACTAGCGGTCTCTACGAGCAGTACTTC
TRBJ2-1 TRBD2 TRBV6-5 - CASSSTSGLNEQFF TGTGCCAGCAGTTCAACTAGCGGGCTCAATGAGCAGTTCTTC
TRBJ1-1 TRBD1 TRBV4-2 - CASSQEQGALVTEAFF TGTGCCAGCAGCCAAGAACAGGGGGCGCTGGTGACTGAAGCTTTCTTT
TRBJ2-7 TRBD2 TRBV23-1 - CASSQSMKREGLYEQYF TGCGCCAGCAGTCAATCCATGAAGCGGGAGGGCCTATACGAGCAGTACTTC
TRBJ2-5 TRBD1 TRBV18 - CASSPGTGPETQYF TGTGCCAGCTCACCCGGGACAGGGCCAGAGACCCAGTACTTC
TRBJ1-2 TRBD1 TRBV6-1 - CASSESRTGRTNYGYTF TGTGCCAGCAGTGAATCCAGGACAGGGAGAACCAACTATGGCTACACCTTC
TRBJ1-2 TRBD1 TRBV6-1 - CASRVTGVGGYTF TGTGCCAGCAGGGTGACAGGGGTGGGCGGCTACACCTTC
TRBJ2-7 - TRBV10-3 - CAIKREHEQYF TGTGCCATAAAACGGGAGCACGAGCAGTACTTC
TRBJ2-1 - TRBV6-5 - CASSGGLGERNEQFF TGTGCCAGCAGTGGGGGACTGGGGGAGAGGAATGAGCAGTTCTTC